A selection of T cell receptor beta chains follows, all from one sample in a study of T cell responses to AZD1222 COVID-19 vaccine. Clones were sequenced by immunoSEQ multiplex PCR, and TCRdb holds only the in-frame ones, with some missing. The sample records more than 110,000 clones, about 90% being singletons. The sequencing here drew on peripheral blood, taken on day 0 of AZD1222 vaccination. The receptors shown here come from an adult in good health. Each CDR3 is given with its conserved first and last residue. D genes are given only for firm matches. Part of the rows lack a size; the others show once, few, many or a class for expanded clones.

J,D,size,V,CDR3,DNA
TRBJ2-3,TRBD2,NA,TRBV20-1,CSAPGGNTQYF,TGCAGTGCCCCGGGGGGTAATACGCAGTATTTT
TRBJ1-5,NA,NA,TRBV7-8,CASSLWGEQPQHF,TGTGCCAGCAGCTTATGGGGGGAACAGCCCCAGCATTTT
TRBJ1-5,TRBD1,NA,TRBV6-2/TRBV6-3,CASSLRDRVVPYSNQPQHF,TGTGCCAGCAGTCTCCGGGACAGGGTTGTTCCTTATAGCAATCAGCCCCAGCATTTT
TRBJ2-2,NA,NA,TRBV19,CASSMGLLNTGELFF,TGTGCCAGTAGTATGGGACTGTTGAACACCGGGGAGCTGTTTTTT
TRBJ1-3,NA,NA,TRBV7-8,CASSLSAGRGTIYF,TGTGCCAGCAGCTTATCGGCAGGTCGTGGCACCATATATTTT
TRBJ2-1,NA,once,TRBV14,CASSQGSSEQFF,TGTGCCAGCAGCCAAGGGAGCAGTGAGCAGTTCTTC
TRBJ2-6,NA,NA,TRBV5-1,CASRTAPSTSGANVLTF,TGCGCCAGCAGGACGGCACCTTCAACCTCTGGGGCCAACGTCCTGACTTTC
TRBJ1-1,NA,NA,TRBV9,CASASAEGTEAFF,TGTGCCAGTGCGTCCGCCGAGGGCACTGAAGCTTTCTTT
TRBJ1-5,NA,NA,TRBV10-1,CASRIPGNHQPQHF,TGCGCCAGCAGAATTCCAGGGAATCATCAGCCCCAGCATTTT
TRBJ1-2,NA,NA,TRBV7-8,CASSPGASNYGYTF,TGTGCCAGCAGTCCCGGCGCCAGCAACTATGGCTACACCTTC
TRBJ2-2,TRBD2,NA,TRBV30,CAWSGGDYGLVGELFF,TGTGCCTGGAGTGGAGGGGACTATGGGCTAGTCGGGGAGCTGTTTTTT
TRBJ1-2,TRBD1,NA,TRBV2,CASSGRDSYGYTF,TGTGCCAGCAGTGGTCGGGACAGCTATGGCTACACCTTC
TRBJ2-2,NA,NA,TRBV15,CATSSWHTNTGELFF,TGTGCCACCAGCAGTTGGCATACGAACACCGGGGAGCTGTTTTTT
TRBJ2-1,TRBD2,NA,TRBV19,CASSAVAGSQQFF,TGTGCCAGTAGTGCGGTAGCGGGATCTCAGCAGTTCTTC
TRBJ2-3,NA,NA,TRBV7-6,CASSPDIGMGDTQYF,TGTGCCAGCAGCCCCGACATAGGGATGGGGGATACGCAGTATTTT
TRBJ1-6,NA,NA,TRBV28,CASSSYRDSPLHF,TGTGCCAGCAGTTCTTACAGGGATTCACCCCTCCACTTT
TRBJ1-5,TRBD1,NA,TRBV6-5,CASSYRDRNQPQHF,TGTGCCAGCAGTTACCGGGACAGAAATCAGCCCCAGCATTTT
TRBJ1-6,TRBD1,NA,TRBV4-2,CASSQDPDRDYSPLHF,TGTGCCAGCAGCCAAGATCCGGACAGGGATTACTCACCCCTCCACTTT
TRBJ2-6,NA,once,TRBV6-5,CASGAGTSGANVLTF,TGTGCCAGCGGAGCAGGGACCTCTGGGGCCAACGTCCTGACTTTC
TRBJ1-2,NA,NA,TRBV5-4,CASSLGTGNYGYTF,TGTGCCAGCAGCTTGGGGACGGGAAACTATGGCTACACCTTC
TRBJ1-5,TRBD1,NA,TRBV28,CASSIDRGALQPQHF,TGTGCCAGCAGTATCGACAGGGGTGCACTTCAGCCCCAGCATTTT
TRBJ2-2,NA,once,TRBV10-3,CAIPTGTANTGELFF,TGTGCCATCCCGACCGGGACCGCGAACACCGGGGAGCTGTTTTTT
TRBJ2-1,NA,NA,TRBV27,CASSSLARLEGGEQFF,TGTGCCAGCAGCTCCTTGGCCCGGTTAGAGGGGGGTGAGCAGTTCTTC
TRBJ2-7,NA,NA,TRBV27,CASSLSYGYEQYF,TGTGCCAGCAGTTTATCGTACGGGTACGAGCAGTACTTC
TRBJ1-6,NA,NA,TRBV3-1/TRBV3-2,CASSYKGNSPLHF,TGTGCCAGCAGCTACAAGGGAAATTCACCCCTCCACTTT
TRBJ1-6,NA,NA,TRBV5-8,CASSLGTERRNSPLHF,TGTGCCAGCAGCTTGGGGACAGAACGAAGAAATTCACCCCTCCACTTT
TRBJ2-7,NA,NA,TRBV24-1,CATSDFDEQYF,TGTGCCACCAGTGATTTTGACGAGCAGTACTTC
TRBJ1-5,NA,NA,TRBV6-6,CASSYGREDQPQHF,TGTGCCAGCAGTTACGGCCGGGAGGATCAGCCCCAGCATTTT
TRBJ1-6,NA,NA,TRBV10-3,CAISGQGRDNSPLHF,TGTGCCATCAGTGGTCAGGGGAGGGATAATTCACCCCTCCACTTT
TRBJ2-1,TRBD1,NA,TRBV7-3,CASSLAPRGRDNEQFF,TGTGCCAGCAGCTTAGCCCCCAGGGGGCGAGACAATGAGCAGTTCTTC
TRBJ2-7,NA,NA,TRBV4-3,CASSQVAGANSYEQYF,TGCGCCAGCAGCCAAGTGGCAGGGGCCAACTCCTACGAGCAGTACTTC
TRBJ2-3,NA,NA,TRBV7-8,CASSLALGWTDTQYF,TGTGCCAGCAGCTTAGCGCTGGGGTGGACAGATACGCAGTATTTT